The 23 T cell receptor beta chains below were found in one sample sequenced in a study of graft-versus-host responses after intestinal transplantation. Using immunoSEQ multiplex PCR, the repertoire was profiled, and TCRdb retains in-frame clones only, with some absent. The sample records 85,000 to 130,000 clones, about 90% being singletons. Which antigens these TCRs recognize remains unknown. The specimen comprised unstimulated CD4+ T cells sorted from spleen or lymph node cells, sampled before intestinal transplant. The origin of the receptors is a human donor who received an intestinal transplant.

The chain joins TRBV6-5 to TRBJ2-5, with D possibly TRBD1 on 5 matching bases. V was cut by 0 bases and J by 2 bases, with 13 bases left in between. This CDR3 is 16 amino acids long. CDR1 is MNHEY, CDR2 SVGAGI, per germline. The CDR3 bases are TGTGCCAGCAGTTACTCGCCTGGACACGGGCAAGAGACCCAGTACTTC. Its protein is CASSYSPGHGQETQYF.

This clone showed up just a few times. V usage is TRBV18 and J usage is TRBJ1-4; D is perhaps TRBD1 (5 bases). The CDR3 consists of 12 residues. V was clipped by 3 bases and J by 8 bases, with 7 bases between them. Germline V CDR1 and CDR2: KGHSH, LQKENI. The CDR3 region has the DNA TGTGCCAGCTCACCTCAGGGCGAAAAACTGTTTTTT. This encodes CASSPQGEKLFF. Using reference TRBV18 and TRBJ1-4 for the parts outside the CDR3, the full variable domain is NAGVMQNPRHLVRRRGQEARLRCSPMKGHSHVYWYRQLPEEGLKFMVYLQKENIIDESGMPKERFSAEFPKEGPSILRIQQVVRGDSAAYFCASSPQGEKLFFGSGTQLSVL.

J is TRBJ2-7 and V is TRBV5-6; D ambiguous. The V gene lost 4 bases and the J gene lost 4 bases, with 21 bases spanning the gap. Germline V gives CDR1 SGHDT, CDR2 YYEEEE. The CDR3 runs to 16 residues. CDR3 sequence (DNA): TGTGCCAGCAGCGAATCGGGCCTCAAAATCGTTTACGAGCAGTACTTC. It specifies CASSESGLKIVYEQYF.

In its sample, this clone was seen once. Here the CDR3 reads CASSSRAGVSSYNEQFF. DNA for the CDR3: TGTGCCAGCAGCTCACGAGCGGGAGTTAGTTCCTACAATGAGCAGTTCTTC. V and J are TRBV5-4 and TRBJ2-1, with TRBD2 identical over 8 bases. V gave up 3 bases and J gave up 1 base; unmatched junction bases: 9. The germline V gene encodes CDR1 SGHNT and CDR2 YYREEE (reference sequence). The CDR3 runs 17 residues.

The genes are TRBV5-4 and TRBJ2-1; 7 bases map to TRBD2. V lost 2 bases and J lost 6; bases outside the gene matches: 14. CDR3 length: 17 residues. Germline CDR1 and CDR2: SGHNT and YYREEE (reference sequence). CDR3: CASSFPYGGRDGNEQFF. The CDR3 bases are TGTGCCAGCAGCTTCCCCTACGGCGGGAGAGATGGCAATGAGCAGTTCTTC.

This chain joins TRBV2 and TRBJ1-2; 7 bases match TRBD1. This CDR3 contains 12 residues. Germline trimming cut 6 bases from V and 8 bases from J; bases unmatched to any gene: 6. CDR1 and CDR2 (germline): SNHLY, FYNNEI. CDR3 protein: CASSADRVGYTF. The CDR3 region has the DNA TGTGCCAGCAGCGCTGACAGGGTAGGCTACACCTTC. Full variable domain (remainder filled in from reference TRBV2 and TRBJ1-2): EPEVTQTPSHQVTQMGQEVILRCVPISNHLYFYWYRQILGQKVEFLVSFYNNEISEKSEIFDDQFSVERPDGSNFTLKIRSTKLEDSAMYFCASSADRVGYTFGSGTRLTVV.

This clone has just a few counts. V is TRBV25-1 and J is TRBJ2-1; 14 bases align to TRBD2. The CDR3 has 17 amino acids. The V and J ends lost 6 bases and 6 bases, in that order; junction bases with no gene match: 10. Germline CDR1 reads MGHDK; CDR2 reads SYGVNS. The CDR3: CASRKKRGLAGVNEQFF. The CDR3 nucleotides are TGTGCCAGCAGAAAAAAGAGGGGACTAGCGGGAGTCAATGAGCAGTTCTTC.

The chain recombines TRBV6-5 with TRBJ2-1; TRBD2 agrees at 8 bases. The CDR3 totals 15 residues. Germline values: CDR1 MNHEY, CDR2 SVGAGI. V was pared by 8 bases and J by 7 bases, with 13 bases of the junction left unmatched. The CDR3, as DNA: TGTGCCAGCCATATGAAAGTAGCGGGGTTTAATGAGCAGTTCTTC. Translating gives CASHMKVAGFNEQFF.

The chain couples TRBV11-2 to TRBJ2-1; tentatively, D is TRBD2 (5 bases). Looked up from germline, CDR1 is SGHAT and CDR2 is FQNNGV. CDR3 size: 15 residues. V was pared by 5 bases and J by 4 bases, with 15 bases between. The CDR3 sequence: CASSRSSGGYNEQFF. In nucleotides, the CDR3 is TGTGCCAGCAGCCGCTCAAGCGGAGGTTACAATGAGCAGTTCTTC.

The V call is TRBV19, the J call TRBJ2-1; no clear D gene. This CDR3 is 13 amino acids long. Germline CDR1 and CDR2: LNHDA and SQIVND (reference sequence). V was cut by 2 bases and J by 5 bases, with 7 bases left in between. The CDR3 bases are TGTGCCAGTAGTATAAACTCAAACAATGAGCAGTTCTTC. Encoded protein: CASSINSNNEQFF.

This clone was seen a handful of times. J is TRBJ2-2 and V is TRBV18; D possibly corresponds to TRBD1 (6 bases). The V end was cut by 2 bases, the J end by 6 bases, with 10 bases between. Germline loops: CDR1 KGHSH, CDR2 LQKENI. The CDR3 contains 14 residues. The CDR3 DNA follows: TGTGCCAGCTCACCATATGGACAGTCCGGGGAGCTGTTTTTT. Encoded protein: CASSPYGQSGELFF.

The chain recombines TRBV5-4 with TRBJ2-5; 7 positions agree with TRBD2. V lost 0 bases to trimming and J lost 5 bases; unmatched junction nucleotides: 13. The germline gives CDR1 SGHNT, CDR2 YYREEE (reference sequence). CDR3 length: 17 amino acids. CDR3 protein: CASSLVLGGGMGETQYF. The CDR3, as DNA: TGTGCCAGCAGCTTGGTCCTGGGGGGGGGTATGGGCGAGACCCAGTACTTC.

The rearrangement links TRBV28 to TRBJ2-3; D gene ambiguous. CDR3 length equals 17 residues. Germline V lookup: CDR1 MDHEN, CDR2 SYDVKM. V lost 3 bases, J lost 0 bases, and 16 bases lay in between. In DNA, the CDR3 is TGTGCCAGCAGTTTTAGTCCACAGCACAGCAGCACAGATACGCAGTATTTT. Translated: CASSFSPQHSSTDTQYF.

The CDR3 loop reads CASSLRGRGLGLSNEQFF. As DNA, the CDR3 is TGTGCCAGCAGCTTACGAGGTCGTGGACTCGGATTAAGCAATGAGCAGTTCTTC. The gene calls are TRBV7-6 and TRBJ2-1; tentative D call: TRBD2 (5 bases). The CDR3 has 18 amino acids. V was shortened by 2 bases and J by 6 bases, with 23 bases between the two germline ends. The germline V gene has CDR1 SGHVS and CDR2 FNYEAQ.

The V gene is TRBV6-6, the J gene TRBJ2-1, with D possibly matching TRBD2 (6 bases). Trimming took off 2 bases at V and 9 bases at J, with 14 bases between the two ends. Germline CDR1 and CDR2: MNHNY and SVGAGI (reference sequence). The CDR3 consists of 14 residues. The CDR3 region is CASSYETGESEQFF. In nucleotides, the CDR3 is TGTGCCAGCAGTTACGAGACGGGAGAAAGTGAGCAGTTCTTC.

The chain employs TRBV19 and TRBJ2-1; D is perhaps TRBD1 or TRBD2 (6 bases each). In germline, CDR1 is LNHDA, CDR2 SQIVND (reference sequence). V was pared by 6 bases and J by 1 base, with 10 bases between. The CDR3 has 14 amino acids. As DNA, the CDR3 is TGTGCCAGTAGCCAAGGGGGGTCCTACAATGAGCAGTTCTTC. This gives the protein CASSQGGSYNEQFF.

The V call is TRBV14, the J call TRBJ1-6; 9 bases map to TRBD1. Unmatched junction bases numbered 8, after V lost 5 bases and J lost 9 bases. The CDR3 contains 15 residues. Germline-derived CDR1 and CDR2 are SGHDN and FVKESK. The CDR3 is CASSSDRGWGSPLHF. The CDR3, as DNA: TGTGCCAGCAGCTCGGACAGGGGTTGGGGTTCACCCCTCCACTTT.

The chain combines TRBV13 with TRBJ1-2, with a possible D match to TRBD1 (5 bases). This CDR3 has 15 amino acids. The V end lost 5 bases, the J end lost 6 bases, and 19 bases lay between the germline ends. In germline, CDR1 is PRHDT, CDR2 FYEKMQ (reference sequence). CDR3 in DNA: TGTGCCAGCAGCCCGCGGGAATCTGGGGCGCATGGCTACACCTTC. It codes for CASSPRESGAHGYTF.

The chain has TRBV7-2 and TRBJ2-5; D may correspond to TRBD1 or TRBD2 (5 bases each). This CDR3 is 15 amino acids long. The V and J ends lost 1 base and 9 bases respectively, with 18 bases between them. Germline lookup yields CDR1 SGHTA and CDR2 FQGNSA. CDR3 DNA: TGTGCCAGCAGCTTAGTACTAGGGGTCGGCGGGTCCCAGTACTTC. Protein: CASSLVLGVGGSQYF.

CDR3 protein: CASSESFLGTNEQYF. The CDR3 DNA reads as TGCGCCAGCAGTGAGTCGTTTTTGGGGACGAACGAGCAGTACTTC. The chain links TRBV10-1 to TRBJ2-7; D is perhaps TRBD1 or TRBD2 (5 bases each). Trimming took 0 bases from V and 5 from J, leaving 14 bases between them. The length of the CDR3 is 15 residues. Germline lookup yields CDR1 WNHNN and CDR2 SYGVQD (reference sequence).

This clone appeared a single time. Germline and junction disagree at one end, which may indicate a read error. The chain recombines TRBV7-9 with TRBJ2-5, with D perhaps matching TRBD1 (5 bases). The CDR3 covers 14 residues. Germline V CDR1 and CDR2: SEHNR, FQNEAQ (reference sequence). CDR3 DNA sequence: TGTGCCAGCAGCTTCCGACAGAGTCAAGGGACCCAGTACTTC. Its protein is CASSFRQSQGTQYF. Full variable domain (rest looked up from reference TRBV7-9 and TRBJ2-5): DTGVSQNPRHKITKRGQNVTFRCDPISEHNRLYWYRQTLGQGPEFLTYFQNEAQLEKSRLLSDRFSAERPKGSFSTLEIQRTEQGDSAMYLCASSFRQSQGTQYFGPGTRLLVL.

The chain links TRBV7-7 to TRBJ1-4; D not resolved. Trimming removed 1 base at V and 7 bases at J, with 13 bases between. The V gene's germline CDR1 is SSHAT and CDR2 FNYEAQ (reference sequence). The CDR3 runs to 15 residues. As DNA, the CDR3 is TGTGCCAGCAGCTTAGGGACCGCCGGCCGTGAAAAACTGTTTTTT. Protein sequence: CASSLGTAGREKLFF.

The chain links TRBV5-1 to TRBJ1-1, with TRBD1 as a possible D gene (6 bases). Trimming pared 2 bases from V and 6 bases from J, leaving 14 bases between. CDR1 is SGHRS and CDR2 is YFSETQ in the germline V gene. The CDR3 has 14 amino acids. The CDR3 DNA reads TGCGCCAGCAGCTTAGGACAGCCTGGCGCTGAAGCTTTCTTT. Translating it yields CASSLGQPGAEAFF.